The next 18 T cell receptor beta chains were all read from a single sample in a study of T cells in Graves' hyperthyroidism and ophthalmopathy. Template material for amplifying TCR beta CDR3 regions consisted of RNA transcripts. A first-round RT-PCR of the TCR CDR3 used the HTBI primer set. Via MiXCR, TCRdb re-called the multiplex PCR reads, giving one row per CDR3 protein. The repertoire holds roughly 800,000 distinct CDR3 sequences, 35% to 45% seen once, with roughly 8.3% in the top ten. The sequenced material came from blood. The receptors derive from a man aged 18 to 29 with Graves' hyperthyroidism.

With regard to this clonotype: This may be a read error: a much more frequent sequence differs by one nucleotide. This rearrangement joins TRBV19 to TRBJ1-2, with 9 bases matching TRBD1. Germline V gene sequence: CDR1 LNHDA, CDR2 SQIVND (reference sequence). The CDR3 is 16 residues long. The CDR3 nucleotides read TGTGCCAGTAGTTTTATACCGGGACAGGGAGGATATGGCCACACCTTC. This encodes CASSFIPGQGGYGHTF.

This clonotype was picked up a small number of times. The genes are TRBV12-3 or TRBV12-4 and TRBJ1-1; D remains ambiguous. The CDR3 covers 15 residues. V lost 8 bases to trimming and J lost 0 bases, with 16 bases between them. The CDR3 DNA reads as TGTGCCAGCCGCCCCCAAGGGTCCTTGAACACTGAAGCTTTCTTT. It specifies CASRPQGSLNTEAFF.

This clonotype was seen at least ten times. This chain uses TRBV10-2 with TRBJ2-5; 7 nucleotides match TRBD2. This CDR3 has 16 amino acids. Trimming cost V 4 bases and J 1 base; bases outside gene matches: 9. CDR1 is WSHSY, CDR2 SAAADI, per germline. The chain's CDR3 is CASSVLLAESQETQYF. CDR3 coding DNA: TGCGCCAGCAGTGTCCTCCTAGCGGAGTCCCAAGAGACCCAGTACTTC.

There are a few counts of this clonotype. This sequence joins TRBV28 and TRBJ1-5; maybe TRBD1 (6 bases). CDR1 is MDHEN, CDR2 SYDVKM, per germline. CDR3 length: 15 residues. V lost 3 bases to trimming and J lost 5 bases, with 14 bases between them. CDR3: CASSFPGQKHQPQHF. The CDR3 DNA reads as TGTGCCAGCAGTTTCCCGGGACAAAAGCATCAGCCCCAGCATTTT.

This clonotype was observed many times. The J gene is TRBJ1-2, the V gene TRBV7-8, with D maybe TRBD1 (6 bases). The ends were cut back, 8 bases at V and 2 bases at J, with 15 bases in the middle. This CDR3 has 14 residues. Germline V CDR1 and CDR2: SGHVS, FQNEAQ. The CDR3 coding sequence is TGTGCCAGCGGAAGGGGGGGAAGGAACTATGGCTACACCTTC. Translation gives CASGRGGRNYGYTF.

This clonotype was recorded a few times. This rearrangement joins TRBV7-8 to TRBJ1-4; D gene unclear. The CDR3 has 13 residues. Trimming pared 3 bases from V and 4 bases from J, leaving 6 bases between. Germline V CDR1 and CDR2: SGHVS, FQNEAQ. The CDR3 loop reads CASSFNSNEKLFF. The CDR3 region has the DNA TGTGCCAGCAGCTTCAACAGTAATGAAAAACTGTTTTTT.

As concerns this clonotype: A read error may be the cause here, since a much bigger clone is one base away. This sequence joins TRBV29-1 and TRBJ2-7; D is unclear. This CDR3 has 13 residues. V was pared by 8 bases and J by 7 bases, with 21 bases between. CDR1 and CDR2 from the germline V gene are SQVTM and ANQGSEA. The CDR3 DNA reads TGCAGCACCCGCACCCCGGCCCCCTCGGAGCAGTACTTC. Translating gives CSTRTPAPSEQYF.

A note on this clonotype: Sequence at one end of the junction differs from germline and may be a read error. The rearrangement joins TRBV5-1 to TRBJ2-5; TRBD2 agrees at 8 bases. This CDR3 spans 14 amino acids. Germline V gene data show CDR1 as SGHRS and CDR2 as YFSETQ. For the CDR3, the DNA is TGCGGCAGCAGCGGCCGGGGGGGATCAGAGACCCAGTACTTC. It is translated as CGSSGRGGSETQYF.

This chain uses TRBV7-2 with TRBJ2-2; D is undetermined. The CDR3 is 12 residues long. The germline CDR1 and CDR2 sequences are SGHTA and FQGNSA. V was pared by 6 bases and J by 6 bases, with 8 bases between. Here the CDR3 reads CASSFRPGELFF. The CDR3 nucleotides read TGTGCCAGCAGTTTCAGGCCCGGGGAGCTGTTTTTT.

As regards this clonotype: One junction end disagrees with the germline gene, perhaps due to a read error. V and J are TRBV6-4 and TRBJ2-2; 7 bases agree with TRBD1. Germline V lookup: CDR1 MRHNA, CDR2 SNTAGT. This CDR3 region has 16 residues. The CDR3 loop reads CASSREGAWNTGKLFF. CDR3 in DNA: TGTGCCAGCAGTCGAGAGGGGGCGTGGAACACCGGGAAGCTGTTTTTT.

About this clonotype: It may be a read error: a sequence one base away is much more abundant. V and J are TRBV2 and TRBJ2-7; D is ambiguous. Germline V CDR1 and CDR2: SNHLY, FYNNEI. CDR3 length: 11 residues. CDR3: CASNRQSEQCF. The CDR3 DNA is TGTGCCAGCAATCGGCAGTCCGAGCAGTGCTTC.

This clonotype was counted only a few times. The chain is built from TRBV5-1 and TRBJ1-2; possibly TRBD1 for D (6 bases). This CDR3 spans 14 amino acids. Trimming shortened V by 4 bases and J by 8 bases, and 18 bases separated the two germline ends. Germline CDR1 SGHRS, CDR2 YFSETQ. The CDR3 loop reads CASSLEQGYEGYTF. As DNA, the CDR3 is TGCGCCAGCAGCCTGGAACAGGGATACGAAGGCTACACCTTC.

The CDR3: CASSQGRGLYGYTF. The CDR3, as DNA: TGTGCCAGCAGCCAAGGACGGGGACTCTATGGCTACACCTTC. This chain joins TRBV7-9 and TRBJ1-2, with a weak D call TRBD1 (5 bases). This CDR3 has 14 residues. Germline CDR1 is SEHNR and CDR2 is FQNEAQ (reference sequence). V was cut by 5 bases and J by 4 bases, with 14 bases left in between.

The chain uses TRBV10-3 and TRBJ2-7; 9 bases match TRBD1. The J segment lost 0 bases and the V segment lost 6 bases, leaving 9 bases of the junction unmatched. The germline V gene has CDR1 ENHRY and CDR2 SYGVKD. The CDR3 spans 16 residues. The CDR3 reads CAISPSGTGSSYEQYF. CDR3 sequence (DNA): TGTGCCATCAGCCCTTCCGGGACAGGGAGCTCCTACGAGCAGTACTTC.

This clonotype occurred many times. The genes are TRBV2 and TRBJ1-4; no clear D gene. Trimming took 3 bases from V and 0 from J, leaving 17 bases between them. Germline values: CDR1 SNHLY, CDR2 FYNNEI. The CDR3 totals 18 residues. CDR3 nucleotides: TGTGCCAGCAGTGACCCGGAGGTGGGCGCCACAACTAATGAAAAACTGTTTTTT. This gives the protein CASSDPEVGATTNEKLFF.

On this clonotype itself: The conserved closing phenylalanine or tryptophan is absent in this CDR3, likely reflecting a read error. The chain joins TRBV7-8 to TRBJ1-4; D might be TRBD1 (6 bases). This CDR3 is built from 14 residues. Germline CDR1 reads SGHVS; CDR2 reads FQNEAQ. CDR3 sequence reads: CASSRGQLNKKLFL. CDR3 nucleotide sequence: TGTGCCAGCAGCCGCGGACAGCTTAATAAAAAACTGTTTTTA.

The chain has TRBV5-1 and TRBJ1-4; 7 nucleotides align to TRBD1. V dropped 5 bases and J dropped 0; count of bases not matched to a gene: 10. Germline CDR1 reads SGHRS; CDR2 reads YFSETQ. The CDR3 is 17 residues long. The CDR3 region has the DNA TGCGCCAGCAGTCAGGGACAGTCGAGTGCAACTAATGAAAAACTGTTTTTT. Protein: CASSQGQSSATNEKLFF.

The CDR3 nucleotides read TGTGCCAGCAGTTCGAATACCAACCCTTGGTATGGCTACACCTTC. This gives the protein CASSSNTNPWYGYTF. The gene calls are TRBV7-8 and TRBJ1-2; no clear D. The ends were cut back, 6 bases at V and 5 bases at J, with 19 bases in the middle. Germline-derived CDR1 and CDR2 are SGHVS and FQNEAQ. CDR3 size: 15 residues.